These 22 T cell receptor beta chains were sequenced from one sample in a study of OX40 agonist ivuxolimab in advanced cancers. The assay was immunoSEQ multiplex PCR, and TCRdb's table has in-frame clones only and misses some. Found here are nearly 25,000 clones, 78% of them singletons; the top ten hold under 1.5%. This sample comprised CD4+ or CD8+ T cells sorted from blood, obtained in a trial of the OX40 agonist ivuxolimab. The receptors stem from an adult with an advanced solid tumor such as melanoma, head and neck, liver or kidney cancer.

The rearrangement joins TRBV5-8 to TRBJ2-7, with 13 bases lining up with TRBD2. Germline CDR1 SGHTS, CDR2 YDEGEE. This CDR3 is built from 14 residues. The V gene end was trimmed by 10 bases and the J gene end by 2 bases; junction bases not matched to a gene: 6. Here the CDR3 reads CAGTSGRAPYEQYF. The CDR3 DNA reads as TGTGCCGGTACTAGCGGGAGGGCCCCCTACGAGCAGTACTTC. Using reference TRBV5-8 and TRBJ2-7 for the parts outside the CDR3, the full variable domain is EAGVTQSPTHLIKTRGQQATLRCSPISGHTSVYWYQQALGLGLQFLLWYDEGEERNRGNFPPRFSGRQFPNYSSELNVNALELEDSALYLCAGTSGRAPYEQYFGPGTRLTVT.

The chain joins TRBV7-3 to TRBJ2-1; 8 bases are shared with TRBD1. CDR3 size: 16 residues. Germline V lookup: CDR1 SGHTA, CDR2 FQGTGA. V lost 1 base to trimming and J lost 9 bases; unmatched junction nucleotides: 11. CDR3 amino acids: CASSLSGQGAGGEQFF. CDR3 nucleotides: TGTGCCAGCAGCTTAAGTGGTCAGGGGGCTGGAGGTGAGCAGTTCTTC.

The chain is built from TRBV18 and TRBJ2-3; 7 bases are shared with TRBD1. J was trimmed by 3 bases and V by 5 bases; bases with no gene match: 5. Germline CDR1 and CDR2: KGHSH and LQKENI. This CDR3 region has 14 residues. CDR3 nucleotides: TGTGCCAGCTCAACTCGACAGGGAACAGATACGCAGTATTTT. Its protein product is CASSTRQGTDTQYF.

The sample holds a few counts of this clone. V usage is TRBV5-5 and J usage is TRBJ2-1, with no clear D. Trimming took off 2 bases at V and 0 bases at J, with 12 bases between the two ends. The germline V gene encodes CDR1 SGHKS and CDR2 YYEKEE (reference sequence). The CDR3 length is 16 residues. CDR3 loop: CASSFFDIRSYNEQFF. The CDR3 nucleotides are TGTGCCAGCAGCTTTTTCGACATCCGCTCCTACAATGAGCAGTTCTTC. Supplemented by reference TRBV5-5 and TRBJ2-1, the full variable domain reads DAGVTQSPTHLIKTRGQQVTLRCSPISGHKSVSWYQQVLGQGPQFIFQYYEKEERGRGNFPDRFSARQFPNYSSELNVNALLLGDSALYLCASSFFDIRSYNEQFFGPGTRLTVL.

The rearrangement links TRBV7-9 to TRBJ1-2, with D uncertain. This CDR3 is built from 13 residues. The V and J ends lost 5 bases and 6 bases respectively, with 13 bases between them. Per germline, CDR1 SEHNR and CDR2 FQNEAQ (reference sequence). CDR3 region: CASSPRRADGYTF. CDR3 nucleotides: TGTGCCAGCAGCCCACGGAGGGCAGATGGCTACACCTTC. Drawing the rest from reference TRBV7-9 and TRBJ1-2, the complete variable domain is DTGVSQNPRHKITKRGQNVTFRCDPISEHNRLYWYRQTLGQGPEFLTYFQNEAQLEKSRLLSDRFSAERPKGSFSTLEIQRTEQGDSAMYLCASSPRRADGYTFGSGTRLTVV.

The chain employs TRBV7-2 and TRBJ2-1, with 7 bases lining up with TRBD1. Trimming cost V 5 bases and J 5 bases; bases outside gene matches: 12. The CDR3 has 16 residues. Per the germline V gene, CDR1 is SGHTA and CDR2 is FQGNSA. In DNA form, the CDR3 reads TGTGCCAGCAGCCCCTACCTGCGACAGGGAAACAATGAGCAGTTCTTC. Translated, it gives CASSPYLRQGNNEQFF.

This chain uses TRBV4-1 with TRBJ2-5; a possible D gene is TRBD1 (7 bases). V was shortened by 4 bases and J by 4 bases, with 13 bases between the two germline ends. The CDR3 spans 14 residues. Germline V gene data show CDR1 as MGHRA and CDR2 as YSYEKL. This CDR3 is CASSLLQGGETQYF. DNA for the CDR3: TGCGCCAGCAGCCTACTCCAGGGGGGAGAGACCCAGTACTTC.

This sequence joins TRBV27 and TRBJ2-7, with 7 bases fitting TRBD2. V lost 5 bases, J lost 6 bases, and 10 bases stayed unmatched. The CDR3 is made up of 14 amino acids. CDR1 and CDR2 from the germline V gene are MNHEY and SMNVEV (reference sequence). In DNA, the CDR3 is TGTGCCAGCAGTAAAGGCGGGAGTAGGGGCGAGCAGTACTTC. Encoded protein: CASSKGGSRGEQYF.

This clone was found once. The CDR3 loop reads CASSVGTSGSSGANVLTF. The DNA for the CDR3 is TGTGCCAGCAGCGTAGGGACTAGCGGCAGCTCTGGGGCCAACGTCCTGACTTTC. The J gene is TRBJ2-6, the V gene TRBV9; 10 bases match TRBD2. The CDR3 spans 18 residues. The trim removed 0 bases at V and 0 bases at J, leaving 3 bases unmatched. Germline V gives CDR1 SGDLS, CDR2 YYNGEE.

DNA for the CDR3: TGCGCCAGCAGCCAAGACGGATCCTTTTATGGCTACACCTTC. Translating gives CASSQDGSFYGYTF. V is TRBV4-3 and J is TRBJ1-2; D is unresolved. The CDR3 is 14 amino acids. V lost 0 bases and J 5 bases, leaving 10 bases between the germline ends. Germline V gene data show CDR1 as LGHNA and CDR2 as YSLEER.

V and J are TRBV5-4 and TRBJ2-3; 7 bases fit TRBD2. CDR3 length: 16 amino acids. V shed 4 bases and J 4 bases; nucleotides not matched to a gene: 12. Germline lookup yields CDR1 SGHNT and CDR2 YYREEE (reference sequence). As DNA, the CDR3 is TGTGCCAGCAGCATCCCGACGGGGGGAAGGGCAGATACGCAGTATTTT. Protein product: CASSIPTGGRADTQYF. The full variable domain, its missing parts supplied by reference TRBV5-4 and TRBJ2-3, is ETGVTQSPTHLIKTRGQQVTLRCSSQSGHNTVSWYQQALGQGPQFIFQYYREEENGRGNFPPRFSGLQFPNYSSELNVNALELDDSALYLCASSIPTGGRADTQYFGPGTRLTVL.

V usage is TRBV7-9 and J usage is TRBJ1-6, with 8 bases aligning to TRBD1. CDR3 length: 15 residues. CDR1 is SEHNR, CDR2 FQNEAQ, per germline (reference sequence). The ends lost 5 bases at V and 7 bases at J; junction bases unmatched: 7. The CDR3 DNA reads as TGTGCCAGCAGCCGACAGGGGATCTCAAATTCACCCCTCCACTTT. Translation gives CASSRQGISNSPLHF. The variable domain in full, with the rest retrieved from reference TRBV7-9 and TRBJ1-6, is DTGVSQNPRHKITKRGQNVTFRCDPISEHNRLYWYRQTLGQGPEFLTYFQNEAQLEKSRLLSDRFSAERPKGSFSTLEIQRTEQGDSAMYLCASSRQGISNSPLHFGNGTRLTVT.

The genes are TRBV6-5 and TRBJ1-2; 7 bases match TRBD1. This CDR3 has 15 amino acids. V trimming: 2 bases; J trimming: 0 bases; junction bases outside the gene matches: 3. Germline lookup yields CDR1 MNHEY and CDR2 SVGAGI. The CDR3 region is CASSYRGQPNYGYTF. The DNA for the CDR3 is TGTGCCAGCAGTTACAGGGGGCAACCTAACTATGGCTACACCTTC.

The table lists this clone with a count of one. CDR3 sequence (DNA): TGCGCCAGTTCGGCTAGCCCTAGCTCCTACGAGCAGTACTTC. The encoded protein is CASSASPSSYEQYF. J is TRBJ2-7 and V is TRBV5-1; tentatively, D is TRBD2 (5 bases). CDR1 and CDR2 from the germline V gene are SGHRS and YFSETQ. V dropped 8 bases and J dropped 0 bases, with 15 bases sitting between them. The CDR3 has 14 residues.

The chain joins TRBV11-2 to TRBJ1-2, with a tentative D call TRBD1 (5 bases). Trimming left V 5 bases short and J 6 bases short, with 13 bases between. Germline assignment: CDR1 SGHAT and CDR2 FQNNGV. The length of the CDR3 is 13 residues. The CDR3 nucleotides read TGTGCCAGCAGCCTCCAGGGTCTCGATGGCTACACCTTC. This encodes CASSLQGLDGYTF.

In DNA, the CDR3 is TGTGCCAGCAGCCCGAGAAGTCAGGGGGCCTTTTATTACAATGAGCAGTTCTTC. Protein product: CASSPRSQGAFYYNEQFF. The V call is TRBV4-2, the J call TRBJ2-1, with 8 bases matching TRBD1. The CDR3 sequence is 18 residues long. After removal of 4 bases from V and 4 bases from J, the junction contained 15 bases not matched to a gene. The germline gives CDR1 LGHNA, CDR2 YNFKEQ.

This clone showed up just a few times. The V and J genes are TRBV6-6 and TRBJ1-1; a weak D match, TRBD1 (5 bases). Germline CDR1 reads MNHNY; CDR2 reads SVGAGI (reference sequence). The CDR3 is 15 residues long. Deletions cut 2 bases from V and 1 base from J, with 11 bases between. The CDR3 spells CASSYARGSNTEAFF. The CDR3 DNA sequence: TGTGCCAGCAGTTACGCGAGGGGCTCGAACACTGAAGCTTTCTTT.

This clone has a handful of counts. V is TRBV7-3 and J is TRBJ1-1; TRBD1 might be the D (6 bases). The CDR3 covers 13 residues. Germline CDR1 reads SGHTA; CDR2 reads FQGTGA. V gave up 5 bases and J gave up 6 bases, with 13 bases separating them. CDR3 sequence (DNA): TGTGCCAGCAGCCTACAGGGCGACGCTGAAGCTTTCTTT. This gives the protein CASSLQGDAEAFF.

This clone was seen a handful of times. The chain combines TRBV5-6 with TRBJ1-5; D not certain. This CDR3 has 13 amino acids. In germline, CDR1 is SGHDT, CDR2 YYEEEE. V lost 2 bases and J 6 bases, leaving 9 bases between the germline ends. In DNA form, the CDR3 reads TGTGCCAGCAGCTTAGATCGGGGTCAGCCCCAGCATTTT. This translates into CASSLDRGQPQHF.

V is TRBV4-1 and J is TRBJ2-7, with 14 positions matching TRBD2. This CDR3 region has 15 residues. The V and J ends lost 2 bases and 7 bases, in that order; junction bases with no gene match: 4. Germline CDR1 and CDR2: MGHRA and YSYEKL. The CDR3 is CASSQTGLAGEEQYF. CDR3 DNA sequence: TGCGCCAGCAGCCAAACGGGACTAGCGGGGGAAGAGCAGTACTTC.

The rearrangement uses TRBV7-3 and TRBJ1-6; D is perhaps TRBD1 (5 bases). The V and J ends lost 3 bases and 6 bases respectively, with 9 bases between them. Looked up from germline, CDR1 is SGHTA and CDR2 is FQGTGA. The CDR3 is 14 residues long. This CDR3 reads CASSLQGANSPLHF. In DNA, the CDR3 is TGTGCCAGCAGCTTGCAGGGTGCTAATTCACCCCTCCACTTT.

This chain's CDR3 is CASSRVWGVGETQYF. DNA for the CDR3: TGTGCCAGTAGTCGGGTATGGGGGGTCGGAGAGACCCAGTACTTC. The J gene is TRBJ2-5, the V gene TRBV19, with D possibly TRBD2 on 6 matching bases. This CDR3 spans 15 amino acids. Per the germline V gene, CDR1 is LNHDA and CDR2 is SQIVND (reference sequence). With 5 bases removed from V and 4 bases from J, the gap between germline ends came to 17 bases. Filled out from reference TRBV19 and TRBJ2-5, the complete variable domain reads DGGITQSPKYLFRKEGQNVTLSCEQNLNHDAMYWYRQDPGQGLRLIYYSQIVNDFQKGDIAEGYSVSREKKESFPLTVTSAQKNPTAFYLCASSRVWGVGETQYFGPGTRLLVL.